The rows below give T cell receptor beta chains drawn from one sample of a study of beta chain features in type 1 diabetes. Measured with immunoSEQ multiplex PCR; TCRdb has only the in-frame clones, and not every one. This table holds hundreds of thousands of clones, approximately 30% found once. Material for sequencing was naive CD4+ T cells from blood. The source is a man between 18 and 35 years old in good health. Each CDR3 is given with its conserved first and last residue. A D gene is named only where the DNA matches it firmly. Only some rows state a clone size, as once, few, many or a class for expanded clones.

few	TRBV29-1	TRBJ2-3	14	NA	CSVVSQGNTDTQYF	TGCAGCGTTGTCTCGCAGGGGAACACAGATACGCAGTATTTT
NA	TRBV9	TRBJ1-2	15	NA	CASSVAGFEYGGYTF	TGTGCCAGCAGCGTGGCAGGGTTTGAATATGGCGGCTACACCTTC
NA	TRBV6-5	TRBJ2-3	15	NA	CASSPPGNRMDTQYF	TGTGCCAGCAGCCCTCCCGGGAACCGAATGGATACGCAGTATTTT
NA	TRBV27	TRBJ2-3	16	TRBD2	CASSFRLATSTDTQYF	TGTGCCAGCAGTTTCCGACTAGCGACTAGCACAGATACGCAGTATTTT
NA	TRBV13	TRBJ2-7	15	NA	CASSLGAGAAEEQYF	TGTGCCAGCAGCTTAGGTGCGGGGGCTGCAGAAGAGCAGTACTTC
NA	TRBV28	TRBJ2-7	15	NA	CASSPPDRRLYEQYF	TGTGCCAGCAGCCCCCCCGACCGGAGGCTCTACGAGCAGTACTTC
few	TRBV30	TRBJ2-7	13	NA	CAWSVGKGYEQYF	TGTGCCTGGAGTGTGGGGAAGGGCTACGAGCAGTACTTC
NA	TRBV30	TRBJ1-4	14	NA	CAWSIDRPYEKLFF	TGTGCCTGGAGTATTGACAGGCCCTATGAAAAACTGTTTTTT
few	TRBV29-1	TRBJ2-7	12	NA	CSVAEGSYEQYF	TGCAGCGTCGCGGAGGGTTCCTACGAGCAGTACTTC
few	TRBV5-1	TRBJ2-7	15	NA	CASSLDGVSSGEQYF	TGCGCCAGCAGCTTGGATGGGGTTAGTTCGGGCGAGCAGTACTTC
NA	TRBV7-9	TRBJ2-1	15	TRBD2	CASSPRLAGASEQFF	TGTGCCAGCAGCCCGAGACTAGCGGGAGCTTCTGAGCAGTTCTTC
few	TRBV20-1	TRBJ2-4	11	NA	CSASNGDIQYF	TGCAGTGCTAGCAATGGGGACATTCAGTACTTC
few	TRBV7-2	TRBJ2-7	14	NA	CASSLGTTNYEQYF	TGTGCCAGCAGCTTAGGGACTACCAACTACGAGCAGTACTTC
few	TRBV15	TRBJ2-7	15	TRBD2	CATRPGLAGAYEQYF	TGTGCCACCAGGCCGGGACTAGCGGGCGCATACGAGCAGTACTTC
NA	TRBV7-9	TRBJ2-1	12	NA	CASESSYNEQFF	TGTGCCTCTGAGAGCTCCTACAATGAGCAGTTCTTC
few	TRBV30	TRBJ2-5	13	TRBD1	CAWSVTPHRGQYF	TGTGCCTGGAGTGTAACGCCTCACAGGGGCCAGTACTTC
NA	TRBV10-3	TRBJ2-1	14	NA	CAISGREAVGEQFF	TGTGCCATCAGTGGGCGGGAAGCGGTCGGTGAGCAGTTCTTC
NA	TRBV6-1	TRBJ1-1	16	NA	CASSVDDSVPNTEAFF	TGTGCCAGCAGTGTCGACGACAGCGTACCGAACACTGAAGCTTTCTTT
NA	TRBV7-8	TRBJ2-1	15	NA	CASSSDFNSYNEQFF	TGTGCCAGCAGCTCCGACTTCAACTCCTACAATGAGCAGTTCTTC
NA	TRBV29-1	TRBJ2-3	15	NA	CSVVWLGTGTDTQYF	TGCAGCGTTGTTTGGCTAGGCACGGGCACAGATACGCAGTATTTT
NA	TRBV9	TRBJ1-2	13	NA	CASRRQTNYGYTF	TGTGCCAGCAGAAGACAGACTAACTATGGCTACACCTTC
NA	TRBV9	TRBJ2-5	13	NA	CASSYDTGRTQYF	TGTGCCAGCAGCTACGACACCGGACGGACCCAGTACTTC
NA	TRBV29-1	TRBJ2-5	12	NA	CSVLTALETQYF	TGCAGCGTTCTGACAGCCCTGGAGACCCAGTACTTC
NA	TRBV18	TRBJ2-7	12	NA	CASSPRLGEQYF	TGTGCCAGCTCACCACGGCTCGGCGAGCAGTACTTC
NA	TRBV30	TRBJ1-3	13	NA	CAWAATFGNTIYF	TGTGCCTGGGCCGCGACATTTGGAAACACCATATATTTT
NA	TRBV29-1	TRBJ1-1	14	NA	CSVEEGGGNTEAFF	TGCAGCGTTGAAGAAGGGGGAGGGAACACTGAAGCTTTCTTT
NA	TRBV30	TRBJ2-1	11	NA	CAWRPYNEQFF	TGTGCCTGGAGGCCTTACAATGAGCAGTTCTTC
NA	TRBV6-5	TRBJ2-3	13	NA	CASAGQRTDTQYF	TGTGCCAGCGCGGGCCAACGCACAGATACGCAGTATTTT
NA	TRBV5-1	TRBJ1-5	14	TRBD1	CASSSGQGGQPQHF	TGCGCCAGCAGCTCGGGACAGGGTGGTCAGCCCCAGCATTTT
few	TRBV29-1	TRBJ2-5	13	TRBD1	CSVEGTAQETQYF	TGCAGCGTTGAGGGGACAGCCCAAGAGACCCAGTACTTC
few	TRBV7-6	TRBJ2-1	11	NA	CASSLGSERFF	TGTGCCAGCAGCTTAGGCAGCGAGAGGTTCTTC
NA	TRBV29-1	TRBJ2-3	13	TRBD2	CSVTTSGTDTQYF	TGCAGCGTGACTACTAGCGGCACAGATACGCAGTATTTT
NA	TRBV4-1	TRBJ1-4	16	NA	CASSQDTGPLGEKLFF	TGCGCCAGCAGCCAAGACACCGGGCCCCTCGGGGAAAAACTGTTTTTT
NA	TRBV5-1	TRBJ2-1	16	TRBD2	CASSPIAGASGNEQFF	TGCGCCAGCAGCCCGATAGCGGGAGCTTCGGGCAATGAGCAGTTCTTC
few	TRBV9	TRBJ2-7	15	TRBD2	CASSGLAGSSYEQYF	TGTGCCAGCAGCGGCCTAGCGGGTAGCTCCTACGAGCAGTACTTC
few	TRBV29-1	TRBJ2-2	13	NA	CSGASRNTGELFF	TGCAGCGGGGCGTCGCGAAACACCGGGGAGCTGTTTTTT
once	TRBV6-5	TRBJ2-4	16	TRBD1	CASSFRTGLAKNIQYF	TGTGCCAGCAGTTTTCGGACAGGGTTGGCCAAAAACATTCAGTACTTC
NA	TRBV4-1	TRBJ2-4	18	TRBD2	CASSQEIGTSLAKNIQYF	TGCGCCAGCAGCCAAGAGATCGGGACTAGTCTAGCCAAAAACATTCAGTACTTC
NA	TRBV29-1	TRBJ2-5	14	NA	CSARYSAEGETQYF	TGCAGCGCACGATATAGCGCCGAGGGAGAGACCCAGTACTTC
NA	TRBV15	TRBJ2-7	13	NA	CATSREPALGQYF	TGTGCCACCAGCAGAGAACCCGCCCTGGGGCAGTACTTC
few	TRBV7-9	TRBJ2-2	16	TRBD1	CASSRRGQGTTGELFF	TGTGCCAGCAGCCGGAGGGGACAGGGGACCACCGGGGAGCTGTTTTTT
NA	TRBV9	TRBJ2-3	15	TRBD2	CASTSTSVLTDTQYF	TGTGCCAGCACCTCGACTAGCGTACTCACAGATACGCAGTATTTT
NA	TRBV15	TRBJ2-3	15	NA	CATSSGGPSTDTQYF	TGTGCCACCAGCAGCGGAGGGCCAAGCACAGATACGCAGTATTTT
NA	TRBV9	TRBJ2-5	14	NA	CASSVARQAGTQYF	TGTGCCAGCAGCGTAGCTCGCCAGGCGGGGACCCAGTACTTC
few	TRBV10-3	TRBJ2-3	15	TRBD2	CAIRRTSGSTDTQYF	TGTGCCATCAGGCGGACTAGCGGGAGCACAGATACGCAGTATTTT
NA	TRBV28	TRBJ2-1	12	NA	CASSLDPNEQFF	TGTGCCAGCAGTTTAGACCCCAATGAGCAGTTCTTC
NA	TRBV30	TRBJ2-2	14	TRBD2	CAWSRLRELRELFF	TGTGCCTGGAGTCGGTTGCGGGAGCTCCGGGAGCTGTTTTTT
NA	TRBV29-1	TRBJ1-1	13	NA	CSVLGPRGTEAFF	TGCAGCGTCCTCGGTCCCCGTGGGACTGAAGCTTTCTTT